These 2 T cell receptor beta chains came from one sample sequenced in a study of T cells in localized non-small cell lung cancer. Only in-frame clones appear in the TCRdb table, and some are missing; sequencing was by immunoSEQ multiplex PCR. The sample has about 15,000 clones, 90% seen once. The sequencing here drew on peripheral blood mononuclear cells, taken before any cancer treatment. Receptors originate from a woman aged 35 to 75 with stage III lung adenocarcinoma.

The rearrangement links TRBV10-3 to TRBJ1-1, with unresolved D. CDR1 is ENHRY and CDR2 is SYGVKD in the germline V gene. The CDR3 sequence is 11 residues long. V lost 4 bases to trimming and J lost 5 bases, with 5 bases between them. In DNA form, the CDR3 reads TGTGCCATCAGTGGGGAGACTGAAGCTTTCTTT. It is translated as CAISGETEAFF.

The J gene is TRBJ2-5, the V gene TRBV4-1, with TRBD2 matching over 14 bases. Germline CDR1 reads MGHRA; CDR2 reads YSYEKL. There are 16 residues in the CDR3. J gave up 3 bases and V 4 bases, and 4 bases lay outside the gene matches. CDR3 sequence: CASSRGLAGGEETQYF. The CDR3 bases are TGCGCCAGCAGCCGTGGACTAGCGGGAGGTGAAGAGACCCAGTACTTC.